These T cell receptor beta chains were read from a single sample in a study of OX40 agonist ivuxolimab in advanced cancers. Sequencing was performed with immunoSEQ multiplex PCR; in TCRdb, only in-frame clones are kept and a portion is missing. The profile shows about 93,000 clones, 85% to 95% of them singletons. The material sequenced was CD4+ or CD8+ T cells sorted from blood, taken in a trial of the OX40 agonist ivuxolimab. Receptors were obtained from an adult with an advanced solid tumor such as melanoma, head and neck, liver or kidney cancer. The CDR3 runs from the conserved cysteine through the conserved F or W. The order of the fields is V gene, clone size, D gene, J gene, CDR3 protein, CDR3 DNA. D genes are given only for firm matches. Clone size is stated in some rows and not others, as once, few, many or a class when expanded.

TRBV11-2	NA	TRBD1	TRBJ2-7	CASSWDRAYEQYF	TGTGCCAGCAGCTGGGACAGGGCCTACGAGCAGTACTTC
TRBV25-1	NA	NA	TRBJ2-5	CASSGGRVWETQYF	TGTGCCAGCAGTGGGGGCAGGGTTTGGGAGACCCAGTACTTC
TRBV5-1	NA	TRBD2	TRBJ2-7	CASSLASSGRALVYEQYF	TGCGCCAGCAGCTTGGCCTCGAGCGGGAGGGCCCTCGTATACGAGCAGTACTTC
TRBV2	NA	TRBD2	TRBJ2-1	CASSTTSGGQDEQFF	TGTGCCAGCAGTACGACTAGCGGGGGACAGGATGAGCAGTTCTTC
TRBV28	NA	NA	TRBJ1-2	CASSGGPGSTNYGYTF	TGTGCCAGCAGTGGGGGCCCGGGGAGTACTAACTATGGCTACACCTTC
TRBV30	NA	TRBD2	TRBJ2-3	CAGGPERDADTQYF	TGTGCCGGGGGACCGGAGCGGGATGCTGATACGCAGTATTTT
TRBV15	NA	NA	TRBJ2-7	CATSRDLYHRASYEQYF	TGTGCCACCAGCAGAGATCTTTATCACAGGGCGTCCTACGAGCAGTACTTC
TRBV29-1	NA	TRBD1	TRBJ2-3	CSVVPGQRTRDTQYF	TGCAGCGTTGTCCCGGGACAGAGAACACGGGATACGCAGTATTTT
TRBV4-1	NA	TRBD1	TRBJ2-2	CASSQDSPKLFRTGWNTGELFF	TGCGCCAGCAGCCAAGATTCTCCGAAATTATTTAGGACAGGGTGGAACACCGGGGAGCTGTTTTTT
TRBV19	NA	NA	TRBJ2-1	CASTLGNEQFF	TGTGCCAGCACACTAGGGAATGAGCAGTTCTTC
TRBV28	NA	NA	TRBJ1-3	CASSLFGVGNTIYF	TGTGCCAGCAGTTTATTTGGGGTTGGAAACACCATATATTTT
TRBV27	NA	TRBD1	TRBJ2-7	CASSNKGTALYAQYF	TGTGCCAGCAGTAATAAAGGGACAGCACTCTACGCGCAGTACTTC
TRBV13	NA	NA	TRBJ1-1	CASSLDRGSGSTEAFF	TGTGCCAGCAGCTTAGATCGGGGAAGCGGGTCCACTGAAGCTTTCTTT
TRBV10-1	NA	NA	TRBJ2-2	CASSEIYRARGELFF	TGCGCCAGCAGTGAAATCTACAGGGCCAGGGGGGAGCTGTTTTTT
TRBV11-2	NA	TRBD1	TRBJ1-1	CASRPPWDRGTEAFF	TGTGCCAGCAGACCCCCTTGGGACAGAGGGACTGAAGCTTTCTTT
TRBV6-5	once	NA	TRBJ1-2	CASSAGNYYGYTF	TGTGCCAGCAGTGCCGGGAACTACTATGGCTACACCTTC
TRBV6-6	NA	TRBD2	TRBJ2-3	CASSYSSGSGDTQYF	TGTGCCAGCAGTTATTCGAGCGGGAGTGGTGATACGCAGTATTTT
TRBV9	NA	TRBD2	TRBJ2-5	CASSPFGGGFQETQYF	TGTGCCAGCAGCCCTTTTGGGGGGGGGTTCCAAGAGACCCAGTACTTC
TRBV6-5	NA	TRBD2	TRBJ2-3	CASSLLAGGPKDTQYF	TGTGCCAGCAGTTTACTAGCGGGAGGGCCCAAAGATACGCAGTATTTT
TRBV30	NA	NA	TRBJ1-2	CAWSVLGVGYGYTF	TGTGCCTGGAGTGTACTCGGGGTTGGGTATGGCTACACCTTC
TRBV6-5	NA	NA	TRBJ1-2	CASSRGLHYGYTF	TGTGCCAGCAGTCGAGGACTGCACTATGGCTACACCTTC
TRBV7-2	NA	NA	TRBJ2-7	CASSLSEGNYEQYF	TGTGCCAGCAGCTTATCGGAGGGAAACTACGAGCAGTACTTC
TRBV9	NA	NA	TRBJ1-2	CASSSTGSGYTF	TGTGCCAGCAGCTCCACAGGGAGTGGCTACACCTTC
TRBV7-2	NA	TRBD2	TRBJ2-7	CASSLATGGSYEQYF	TGTGCCAGCAGCTTAGCAACCGGGGGGTCCTACGAGCAGTACTTC
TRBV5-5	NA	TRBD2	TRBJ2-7	CASSFTSATYEQYF	TGTGCCAGCAGCTTTACTAGCGCTACCTACGAGCAGTACTTC
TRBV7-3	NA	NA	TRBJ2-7	CASSVRASSYEQYF	TGTGCCAGCAGCGTTAGGGCGAGCTCCTACGAGCAGTACTTC
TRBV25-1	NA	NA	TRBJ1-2	CASSDHGYTF	TGTGCCAGCAGTGACCATGGCTACACCTTC
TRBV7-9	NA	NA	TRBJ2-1	CAGVPSDLDNEQFF	TGTGCCGGAGTTCCTAGCGATCTGGACAATGAGCAGTTCTTC
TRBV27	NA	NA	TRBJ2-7	CASSFGSGPYEQYF	TGTGCCAGCAGTTTTGGTTCCGGGCCCTACGAGCAGTACTTC
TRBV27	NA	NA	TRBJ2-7	CASSGALGDEQYF	TGTGCCAGCAGCGGGGCCTTAGGTGACGAGCAGTACTTC
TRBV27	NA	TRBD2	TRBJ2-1	CASSWTSGGAFNEQFF	TGTGCCAGCAGTTGGACTAGCGGGGGGGCCTTCAATGAGCAGTTCTTC
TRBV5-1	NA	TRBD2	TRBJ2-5	CASSYPSTGGNSKETQYF	TGCGCCAGCAGCTACCCAAGTACGGGAGGGAACTCCAAAGAGACCCAGTACTTC
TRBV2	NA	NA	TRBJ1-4	CASSEAHPGTNEKLFF	TGTGCCAGCAGTGAAGCGCATCCGGGGACTAATGAAAAACTGTTTTTT
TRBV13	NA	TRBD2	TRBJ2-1	CASSLRSSGGNEQFF	TGTGCCAGCAGCCTTCGTTCTAGCGGGGGAAATGAGCAGTTCTTC
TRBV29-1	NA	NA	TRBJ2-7	CSVLTDTYEQYF	TGCAGCGTTCTGACTGACACCTACGAGCAGTACTTC
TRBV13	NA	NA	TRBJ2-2	CASSLEGNTGELFF	TGTGCCAGCAGCTTAGAGGGGAACACCGGGGAGCTGTTTTTT
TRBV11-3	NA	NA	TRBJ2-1	CASSLTGSYEQFF	TGTGCCAGCAGCTTAACCGGGAGCTATGAGCAGTTCTTC
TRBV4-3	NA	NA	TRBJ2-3	CASSPFLASTDTQYF	TGCGCCAGCAGCCCCTTCCTAGCTAGCACAGATACGCAGTATTTT